Below, 31 T cell receptor beta chains from the same sample are listed, as sequenced in a study of T-cell reconstitution after alpha-beta-depleted transplantation in children. Unique molecular identifiers were used to barcode this TCRbeta library. MiXCR, run by TCRdb on the PCR reads, gives a single entry per CDR3 protein. The sample has about 980,000 distinct CDR3 sequences, roughly 29% seen once; the top ten hold around 30%. Sequenced here: PBMCs, mostly from graft donor cells, sampled 360 days after TCRalphabeta/CD19-depleted stem cell transplant. The receptors shown here come from a boy under two years old who had a stem cell transplant for SCID, so the T cells may come from the graft donor.

The CDR3 DNA reads TGTGCCAGCAGCTTCCAAGTCGCCCTCACAGGGACTGGCGGCTACACCTTC. It encodes CASSFQVALTGTGGYTF. The rearrangement uses TRBV7-8 and TRBJ1-2, with D perhaps matching TRBD1 (6 bases). This CDR3 contains 17 residues. Per germline, CDR1 SGHVS and CDR2 FQNEAQ. Trimming stripped 3 bases from V and 8 bases from J, with 25 bases between. The full variable domain, in which reference TRBV7-8 and TRBJ1-2 provide the parts outside the CDR3, is GAGVSQSPRYKVAKRGQDVALRCDPISGHVSLFWYQQALGQGPEFLTYFQNEAQLDKSGLPSDRFFAERPEGSVSTLKIQRTQQEDSAVYLCASSFQVALTGTGGYTFGSGTRLTVV.

This clonotype was counted a few times. The chain is built from TRBV5-1 and TRBJ1-5; D is undetermined. The CDR3 is 14 amino acids. Trimming took 3 bases from V and 2 from J, leaving 9 bases between them. Germline loops: CDR1 SGHRS, CDR2 YFSETQ. The CDR3 bases are TGCGCCAGCAGCTCTGACGGAGGCAATCAGCCCCAGCATTTT. It translates to CASSSDGGNQPQHF. The whole variable domain, remainder taken from reference TRBV5-1 and TRBJ1-5, is KAGVTQTPRYLIKTRGQQVTLSCSPISGHRSVSWYQQTPGQGLQFLFEYFSETQRNKGNFPGRFSGRQFSNSRSEMNVSTLELGDSALYLCASSSDGGNQPQHFGDGTRLSIL.

The V gene is TRBV7-9, the J gene TRBJ2-7; TRBD1 matches at 9 bases. The V gene end was trimmed by 3 bases and the J gene end by 5 bases; junction bases not matched to a gene: 8. There are 15 residues in the CDR3. Per the germline V gene, CDR1 is SEHNR and CDR2 is FQNEAQ (reference sequence). The CDR3 DNA reads TGTGCCAGCAGCTTGGGGGGACAGGGTACCAACGAGCAGTACTTC. It encodes CASSLGGQGTNEQYF.

The rearrangement joins TRBV2 to TRBJ2-3; 9 bases are a match to TRBD2. Germline CDR1 reads SNHLY; CDR2 reads FYNNEI. The length of the CDR3 is 13 residues. J was trimmed by 5 bases and V by 8 bases; bases with no gene match: 5. The CDR3 reads CASAGGLGDTQYF. CDR3 bases: TGTGCCAGCGCGGGGGGGCTCGGAGATACGCAGTATTTT. The whole variable domain, filled in from reference TRBV2 and TRBJ2-3, reads EPEVTQTPSHQVTQMGQEVILRCVPISNHLYFYWYRQILGQKVEFLVSFYNNEISEKSEIFDDQFSVERPDGSNFTLKIRSTKLEDSAMYFCASAGGLGDTQYFGPGTRLTVL.

This clonotype was seen more than once but under ten times. V usage is TRBV7-3 and J usage is TRBJ1-6; perhaps TRBD1 as D (5 bases). V gave up 5 bases and J gave up 9 bases, with 14 bases separating them. Germline CDR1 SGHTA, CDR2 FQGTGA. The CDR3 runs to 14 residues. This CDR3 is CASSPGPSGSPLHF. The CDR3 DNA sequence: TGTGCCAGCAGCCCGGGACCTTCGGGTTCACCCCTCCACTTT.

This chain joins TRBV11-1 and TRBJ2-3; 11 bases are shared with TRBD2. V was pared by 1 base and J by 0 bases, with 6 bases of the junction left unmatched. The CDR3 length is 18 residues. Germline V gives CDR1 SGHAT, CDR2 FQDESV (reference sequence). For the CDR3, the DNA is TGTGCCAGCAGCTTAGAGACTAGCGGGGACGCTAGCACAGATACGCAGTATTTT. This codes for CASSLETSGDASTDTQYF. Supplemented by reference TRBV11-1 and TRBJ2-3, the full variable domain reads EAEVAQSPRYKITEKSQAVAFWCDPISGHATLYWYRQILGQGPELLVQFQDESVVDDSQLPKDRFSAERLKGVDSTLKIQPAELGDSAMYLCASSLETSGDASTDTQYFGPGTRLTVL.

This clonotype was detected a few times. Mismatch with germline at one junction end may stem from a read error. This chain links TRBV20-1 with TRBJ1-1; a possible D gene is TRBD1 (5 bases). The CDR3 loop spans 11 amino acids. Per the germline V gene, CDR1 is DFQATT and CDR2 is SNEGSKA (reference sequence). As DNA, the CDR3 is TGCAGTGCTCTGGGGGACCGCCTCCCGACGTTT. Translating gives CSALGDRLPTF.

This clonotype was found a few times. The CDR3 DNA reads as TGTGCCAGCAAGATCCAGGGGAACACCGGGGAGCTGTTTTTT. Translation gives CASKIQGNTGELFF. The chain employs TRBV12-3 or TRBV12-4 and TRBJ2-2, with D maybe TRBD1 (5 bases). The CDR3 has 14 residues. Deletions cut 7 bases from V and 1 base from J, with 10 bases between.

This clonotype has just a few counts. The rearrangement joins TRBV7-8 to TRBJ2-3; 8 bases map to TRBD2. Trimming cost V 3 bases and J 0 bases; bases outside gene matches: 14. CDR3 length equals 19 residues. The germline V gene encodes CDR1 SGHVS and CDR2 FQNEAQ. As DNA, the CDR3 is TGTGCCAGCAGCTTTAACCTAGCGGGCCGCGCGTCTAGCACAGATACGCAGTATTTT. Amino acid sequence: CASSFNLAGRASSTDTQYF.

This clonotype was counted only a few times. The chain carries TRBV12-3 or TRBV12-4 and TRBJ2-5; the match to TRBD1 covers 12 bases. This CDR3 is built from 16 residues. The V gene end was trimmed by 5 bases and the J gene end by 8 bases; junction bases not matched to a gene: 12. DNA of the CDR3: TGTGCCAGCAGTCTGGGGACAGGGGGCCCTCCGGATACCCAGTACTTC. As protein: CASSLGTGGPPDTQYF.

The V gene is TRBV10-2, the J gene TRBJ2-1, with 12 bases matching TRBD2. The CDR3 loop spans 18 amino acids. The ends lost 6 bases at V and 0 bases at J; junction bases unmatched: 9. Germline V lookup: CDR1 WSHSY, CDR2 SAAADI. DNA for the CDR3: TGCGCCAGCAGCCCGACTAGCGGGGGTGTATCCTCCTACAATGAGCAGTTCTTC. This translates into CASSPTSGGVSSYNEQFF.

The chain has TRBV29-1 and TRBJ2-1; 11 bases are a match to TRBD2. The junction had 12 bases not matched to a gene; V was cut back by 6 bases and J by 8 bases. The CDR3 totals 15 residues. Germline CDR1 is SQVTM and CDR2 is ANQGSEA. CDR3 nucleotide sequence: TGCAGCGTCGCAGGGACTAGCGGATACAGGGATGAGCAGTTCTTC. Translation gives CSVAGTSGYRDEQFF.

This clonotype was seen a few times. The chain carries TRBV28 and TRBJ2-7; D is undetermined. This CDR3 spans 16 amino acids. Deletions cut 1 base from V and 2 bases from J, with 15 bases between. The germline CDR1 and CDR2 sequences are MDHEN and SYDVKM. CDR3 DNA: TGTGCCAGCAGTTTATCCGCCTTTAGGCCCACCTACGAGCAGTACTTC. This codes for CASSLSAFRPTYEQYF. The variable domain in full, completed from reference TRBV28 and TRBJ2-7, reads DVKVTQSSRYLVKRTGEKVFLECVQDMDHENMFWYRQDPGLGLRLIYFSYDVKMKEKGDIPEGYSVSREKKERFSLILESASTNQTSMYLCASSLSAFRPTYEQYFGPGTRLTVT.

This clonotype was seen a handful of times. The CDR3, as DNA: TGTGCCAGCAGTTTTAGAATGGGGGACAATGAGCAGTTCTTC. It translates to CASSFRMGDNEQFF. This rearrangement joins TRBV28 to TRBJ2-1; D assignment may be TRBD1 or TRBD2 (5 bases each). Germline values: CDR1 MDHEN, CDR2 SYDVKM. This CDR3 is 14 amino acids long. Deletions cut 3 bases from V and 5 bases from J, with 11 bases between.

The chain recombines TRBV28 with TRBJ1-2, with 7 nucleotides matching TRBD1. V shed 3 bases and J 4 bases; nucleotides not matched to a gene: 5. Germline assignment: CDR1 MDHEN and CDR2 SYDVKM. The CDR3 sequence is 14 residues long. CDR3 DNA: TGTGCCAGCAGTTTGAAGGGGGCGTTCTATGGCTACACCTTC. It translates to CASSLKGAFYGYTF.

This clonotype was picked up one time. The chain recombines TRBV9 with TRBJ2-7; 7 nucleotides align to TRBD2. Germline V gene sequence: CDR1 SGDLS, CDR2 YYNGEE. This CDR3 is 15 amino acids long. After removal of 4 bases from V and 5 bases from J, the junction contained 12 bases not matched to a gene. For the CDR3, the DNA is TGTGCCAGCAGCCCCCCGGGAGGACCCCGGGACGAGCAGTACTTC. It encodes CASSPPGGPRDEQYF.

In this sample, this clonotype turned up once. V usage is TRBV20-1 and J usage is TRBJ1-5; a weak D match, TRBD1 (6 bases). Between the trimmed V and J ends, which lost 5 bases and 0 bases, there was a span of 14 bases. The CDR3 sequence is 15 residues long. Germline CDR1 and CDR2: DFQATT and SNEGSKA (reference sequence). CDR3 protein: CSAQGQIYSNQPQHF. The CDR3 nucleotides read TGCAGTGCTCAGGGGCAAATCTATAGCAATCAGCCCCAGCATTTT.

This clonotype was seen a few times. This rearrangement joins TRBV5-1 to TRBJ2-1; a weak D match, TRBD1 (7 bases). Trimming pared 4 bases from V and 9 bases from J, leaving 20 bases between. The CDR3 runs to 15 residues. Germline V gene lookup returns CDR1 SGHRS and CDR2 YFSETQ. The CDR3 coding sequence is TGCGCCAGCAGCCTAGAAGGGGCAGGGGGAGGTGAGCAGTTCTTC. The encoded protein is CASSLEGAGGGEQFF.

V is TRBV20-1 and J is TRBJ2-7; 8 positions match TRBD1. This CDR3 comprises 15 residues. The V segment lost 2 bases and the J segment 0 bases; nucleotides outside the gene matches: 6. CDR1 DFQATT and CDR2 SNEGSKA come from the germline V gene (reference sequence). The CDR3 coding sequence is TGCAGTGCTAGACGAAGACAGGGGAGCTCCTACGAGCAGTACTTC. This codes for CSARRRQGSSYEQYF.

This chain uses TRBV5-1 with TRBJ2-3; no clear D. Germline V gives CDR1 SGHRS, CDR2 YFSETQ. Trimming took 0 bases from V and 0 from J, leaving 8 bases between them. CDR3 length equals 15 residues. The CDR3 region is CASSLAALSTDTQYF. CDR3 in DNA: TGCGCCAGCAGCTTGGCAGCGTTGAGCACAGATACGCAGTATTTT.

The rearrangement uses TRBV5-1 and TRBJ2-7; D unresolved. The V and J ends lost 0 bases and 2 bases respectively, with 9 bases between them. CDR3 length: 14 residues. Germline loops: CDR1 SGHRS, CDR2 YFSETQ. DNA for the CDR3: TGCGCCAGCAGCTTGGCCGAGACGACCTACGAGCAGTACTTC. Its translation is CASSLAETTYEQYF.

This clonotype has more than one count but fewer than ten. V is TRBV9 and J is TRBJ1-6; D call uncertain. The germline V gene encodes CDR1 SGDLS and CDR2 YYNGEE. The germline V and J ends were trimmed by 3 bases and 4 bases, with 8 bases remaining between them. This CDR3 is 14 amino acids long. DNA of the CDR3: TGTGCCAGCAGCGAAACAAGATATAATTCACCCCTCCACTTT. Translated, it gives CASSETRYNSPLHF. The entire variable domain, with the rest obtained from reference TRBV9 and TRBJ1-6, is as follows: DSGVTQTPKHLITATGQRVTLRCSPRSGDLSVYWYQQSLDQGLQFLIQYYNGEERAKGNILERFSAQQFPDLHSELNLSSLELGDSALYFCASSETRYNSPLHFGNGTRLTVT.

V gene TRBV7-9 combines with J gene TRBJ2-7, with D perhaps matching TRBD1 (6 bases). The CDR3 sequence is 17 residues long. V dropped 5 bases and J dropped 0 bases, with 20 bases sitting between them. From germline, CDR1 is SEHNR and CDR2 FQNEAQ (reference sequence). DNA for the CDR3: TGTGCCAGCAGCCCACCTTCCAAACAGGGATACTCCTACGAGCAGTACTTC. Translated: CASSPPSKQGYSYEQYF.

The J gene is TRBJ1-5, the V gene TRBV3-1, with no clear D. V shed 1 base and J shed 1 base, with 8 bases lying between them. The germline V gene has CDR1 LGHDT and CDR2 YNNKEL (reference sequence). The CDR3 has 15 amino acids. CDR3 loop: CASSQGRASNQPQHF. CDR3 sequence (DNA): TGTGCCAGCAGCCAAGGGAGGGCGAGCAATCAGCCCCAGCATTTT.

The V and J genes are TRBV5-1 and TRBJ2-5, with D perhaps TRBD2 (6 bases). Germline CDR1 is SGHRS and CDR2 is YFSETQ. With 0 bases removed from V and 7 bases from J, the gap between germline ends came to 16 bases. The CDR3 is 15 residues long. The CDR3 reads CASSLGGTGLGTQYF. The CDR3 coding sequence is TGCGCCAGCAGCTTGGGTGGGACTGGCCTTGGGACCCAGTACTTC.

The chain recombines TRBV20-1 with TRBJ2-1; D not certain. The V end was cut by 5 bases, the J end by 0 bases, with 8 bases between. Germline assignment: CDR1 DFQATT and CDR2 SNEGSKA (reference sequence). The length of the CDR3 is 13 residues. CDR3 region: CSARRSSYNEQFF. CDR3 bases: TGCAGTGCTCGTCGTTCCTCCTACAATGAGCAGTTCTTC.

The chain carries TRBV4-2 and TRBJ2-1; D remains unclear. CDR3 length: 14 amino acids. The germline V and J ends were trimmed by 0 bases and 2 bases, with 5 bases remaining between them. CDR1 LGHNA and CDR2 YNFKEQ come from the germline V gene. The CDR3 region is CASSQDDTYNEQFF. Here the CDR3 DNA reads TGTGCCAGCAGCCAAGATGATACCTACAATGAGCAGTTCTTC.

The chain carries TRBV10-2 and TRBJ1-2; no clear D gene. This CDR3 spans 13 amino acids. V was pared by 7 bases and J by 4 bases, with 13 bases between. Looked up from germline, CDR1 is WSHSY and CDR2 is SAAADI. The CDR3 DNA follows: TGCGCCAGCAAGGGAGTAGGGAGCTATGGCTACACCTTC. The encoded protein is CASKGVGSYGYTF.

In this sample, this clonotype turned up a few times. The junction departs from the called germline gene at one end, perhaps through a read error. Written as DNA, the CDR3 is TGTGCCAGCGGCTTAGCGGTTACGCAGTATTTT. This encodes CASGLAVTQYF. V is TRBV7-2 and J is TRBJ2-3; D may be TRBD2 (6 bases). Germline values: CDR1 SGHTA, CDR2 FQGNSA. The CDR3 has 11 amino acids.

The V gene is TRBV11-2, the J gene TRBJ2-3, with D hard to call. The germline V gene has CDR1 SGHAT and CDR2 FQNNGV. This CDR3 is 14 amino acids long. Trimming took 6 bases from V and 0 from J, leaving 10 bases between them. CDR3 coding DNA: TGTGCCAGCAGGACGGGTTTTAGCACAGATACGCAGTATTTT. It is translated as CASRTGFSTDTQYF. Looking up the rest from reference TRBV11-2 and TRBJ2-3 gives the full variable domain: EAGVAQSPRYKIIEKRQSVAFWCNPISGHATLYWYQQILGQGPKLLIQFQNNGVVDDSQLPKDRFSAERLKGVDSTLKIQPAKLEDSAVYLCASRTGFSTDTQYFGPGTRLTVL.

The V call is TRBV6-5, the J call TRBJ1-1; D unclear. Trimming left V 1 base short and J 1 base short, with 4 bases between. CDR3 size: 13 residues. CDR1 and CDR2 from the germline V gene are MNHEY and SVGAGI. The CDR3 DNA is TGTGCCAGCAGTTACTATGCGAACACTGAAGCTTTCTTT. Translating gives CASSYYANTEAFF.